A selection of T cell receptor beta chains follows, all from one sample in a study of response to subunit inactivated influenza vaccine. TCRdb recomputed calls from the RT-PCR reads with MiXCR, one row per CDR3 protein. The table includes about 650,000 distinct CDR3 sequences, around 13% detected once. Sequencing used PBMCs from blood, obtained 14 to 15 days before vaccination. The source of these receptors is a middle-aged man who received an inactivated influenza vaccine. The CDR3 runs from the conserved cysteine through the conserved F or W. The D gene is left open where the match is weak. Size values are once, few and many counts, or a class for expanded clones, and some rows have none.

J,D,size,V,DNA,CDR3
TRBJ2-7,-,-,TRBV5-1,TGCGCCAGCAGCGTAGCGGGACAGAGGGTCGGGAACGAGCAGTACTTC,CASSVAGQRVGNEQYF
TRBJ2-1,-,few,TRBV5-1,TGCGCCAGCAGAGGAGCCAATGAGCAGTTCTTC,CASRGANEQFF
TRBJ1-2,TRBD1,-,TRBV27,TGTGCCAGCAGTTTAGGATGGTTGGGACAGGGACTAACTAACTATGGCTACACCTTC,CASSLGWLGQGLTNYGYTF
TRBJ2-1,-,-,TRBV15,TGTGCCACCAGCAGGCAGGGGCTTCCATACAATGAGCAGTTCTTC,CATSRQGLPYNEQFF
TRBJ2-6,TRBD1,-,TRBV7-3,TGTGCCAGCAGCCCCTCCGGGACAGGGAACGGGGCCAACGTCCTGACTTTC,CASSPSGTGNGANVLTF
TRBJ2-7,-,few,TRBV29-1,TGCAGCGTTACGGAGGGGGCAGGTTACGAGCAGTACTTC,CSVTEGAGYEQYF
TRBJ2-5,TRBD1,few,TRBV7-3,TGTGCCAGCAGCACCGATCGGACAGGGGGAGAGACCCAGTACTTC,CASSTDRTGGETQYF
TRBJ1-5,-,-,TRBV11-2,TGTGCCAGCAGCTTAGAATTCTTTCAGCCCCAGCATTTT,CASSLEFFQPQHF
TRBJ2-7,TRBD1,-,TRBV6-5,TGTGCCAGCAGTTACCGAGCGGACAGGTCCTACGAGCAGTACTTC,CASSYRADRSYEQYF
TRBJ2-1,-,-,TRBV4-3,TGCGCCAGCAGCCATTCTTCTAGCTCCTACAATGAGCAGTTCTTC,CASSHSSSSYNEQFF
TRBJ1-4,-,many,TRBV20-1,TGCAGTGCTAGAGGGGCCGTAACAACTAATGAAAAACTGTTTTTT,CSARGAVTTNEKLFF
TRBJ1-1,-,few,TRBV24-1,TGTGCCACCAAGGTGCCTGAAGCTTTCTTT,CATKVPEAFF
TRBJ2-7,-,-,TRBV5-6,TGTGCCAGCAGCTGGGGATCGTCCGCGAACGAGCAGTACTTC,CASSWGSSANEQYF
TRBJ2-7,-,-,TRBV29-1,TGCAGCGTCGTTAGCAGAAATACCTACGAGCAGTACTTC,CSVVSRNTYEQYF
TRBJ2-1,TRBD2,few,TRBV4-3,TGCGCCAGCAGCCACCCCCCTTCGCTAGCGGGGGTCAATGAGCAGTTCTTC,CASSHPPSLAGVNEQFF
TRBJ1-1,-,few,TRBV6-1,TGTGCCAGCAGTGAAGCCTACCGCACTGAAGCTTTCTTT,CASSEAYRTEAFF
TRBJ1-2,TRBD1,-,TRBV5-1,TGCGCCAGCAGCGCCAGAGGGACAGGGGGCGTCTATGGCTACACCTTC,CASSARGTGGVYGYTF
TRBJ2-2,-,-,TRBV28,TGTGCCAGCAGTCCTCCTCACGGGGAGCTGTTTTTT,CASSPPHGELFF
TRBJ2-3,-,few,TRBV6-1,TGTGCCAGCAGCAGGGACTTTCTCACAGATACGCAGTATTTT,CASSRDFLTDTQYF
TRBJ2-7,-,few,TRBV5-6,TGTGCCAGCAGCTTACACCCCTTTGGGCAGGGGCCTTCCTACGAGCAGTACTTC,CASSLHPFGQGPSYEQYF
TRBJ2-7,-,few,TRBV7-9,TGTGCCAGCAGCCGAAGACAGGCAGACTACGAGCAGTACTTC,CASSRRQADYEQYF
TRBJ1-6,-,few,TRBV7-9,TGTGCCAGCAGCCCAACAGGGAGCTGGTCACCCCTCCACTTT,CASSPTGSWSPLHF
TRBJ2-1,-,many,TRBV3-1,TGTGCCAGCAGCCAATACGACTCGCTAGGTGAGCAGTTCTTC,CASSQYDSLGEQFF
TRBJ2-7,-,many,TRBV5-1,TGCGCCAGCAGCTTTTACCCTCCCTACGAGCAGTACTTC,CASSFYPPYEQYF
TRBJ2-7,-,-,TRBV11-2,TGTGCCAGCAGCGCAACCGGGACGGCTAGTTACGAGCAGTACTTC,CASSATGTASYEQYF
TRBJ2-2,-,-,TRBV10-3,TGTGCCATCAGTGAGTCGCGGGGACATCCGACCGGGGAGCTGTTTTTT,CAISESRGHPTGELFF
TRBJ1-1,-,-,TRBV5-1,TGCGCCAGCAGCCTCGGACAAACCGGGGGGAACACTGAAGCTTTCTTT,CASSLGQTGGNTEAFF
TRBJ1-5,-,few,TRBV16,TGTGCCAGCAGCCAATCGAGCAGACTTAGCAATCAGCCCCAGCATTTT,CASSQSSRLSNQPQHF
TRBJ2-1,-,-,TRBV29-1,TGCAGCGTTGTTCCCGCCAGGGACAATGAGCAGTTCTTC,CSVVPARDNEQFF
TRBJ2-7,-,-,TRBV25-1,TGTGCCAGCAGTAGCTCGGGACAATCCCGCTACGAGCAGTACTTC,CASSSSGQSRYEQYF
TRBJ2-7,-,-,TRBV5-1,TGCGCCAGCAGAGTGGGCCCCACGAGCTCCTACGAGCAGTACTTC,CASRVGPTSSYEQYF
TRBJ2-3,-,-,TRBV7-2,TGTGCCAGCAGCTTAGTATGGCGGAGCACAGATACGCAGTATTTT,CASSLVWRSTDTQYF
TRBJ1-1,-,-,TRBV3-1,TGTGCCAGCAGCCAGAGACAGGACTCCCCGGCTTTCTTT,CASSQRQDSPAFF
TRBJ1-2,-,-,TRBV6-5,TGTGCCAGCAGTTACGGAGGGATGGGCTACACCTTC,CASSYGGMGYTF
TRBJ1-3,TRBD1,few,TRBV18,TGTGCCAGCTCGCCGACAGGGTTCGGAAACACCATATATTTT,CASSPTGFGNTIYF
TRBJ1-1,TRBD1,few,TRBV10-3,TGTGCCATCAGCTCCCCTCGGGACAGGGGAGGCACTGAAGCTTTCTTT,CAISSPRDRGGTEAFF
TRBJ2-1,TRBD2,few,TRBV6-1,TGTGCCAGCAGTCGCAGCGGGAGTTTCAATGAGCAGTTCTTC,CASSRSGSFNEQFF
TRBJ2-1,-,few,TRBV6-2/TRBV6-3,TGTGCCAGCAGTTATACCAGGGTGGGTCCCAATGAGCAGTTCTTC,CASSYTRVGPNEQFF
TRBJ2-7,-,many,TRBV25-1,TGTGCCAGCAGTGAATACTCAGGGCTGAGCTCCTACGAGCAGTACTTC,CASSEYSGLSSYEQYF
TRBJ2-2,TRBD2,-,TRBV20-1,TGCAGTGCTACTAGCGGGCTATACACCGGGGAGCTGTTTTTT,CSATSGLYTGELFF
TRBJ2-3,TRBD2,few,TRBV10-3,TGTGCCATCAGTGAGGGCGGGGGACTCGGCACAGATACGCAGTATTTT,CAISEGGGLGTDTQYF
TRBJ1-1,-,few,TRBV10-3,TGTGCCACCAGAACGGGACAACCGAACACTGAAGCTTTCTTT,CATRTGQPNTEAFF